Sequencing of this T cell receptor (beta chain) was carried out in a study of T cell responses to AZD1222 COVID-19 vaccine. The V and J ends lost 4 bases and 7 bases respectively, with 23 bases between them. Germline lookup yields CDR1 MGHRA and CDR2 YSYEKL. The CDR3 is made up of 17 amino acids. The repertoire was sequenced with immunoSEQ multiplex PCR; TCRdb's copy has only in-frame clones and lacks some. Of about 120,000 clones in the sample, less than 95% were seen once. The chain couples TRBV4-1 to TRBJ1-5; weak D call: TRBD1 (5 bases). The sequencing used peripheral blood, collected on day 0 of AZD1222 vaccination. The sequence was collected from an adult in good health. The CDR3 protein is CASSPTVLGQGGQPQHF. The CDR3 DNA reads TGCGCCAGCAGCCCAACAGTCCTTGGGCAGGGCGGCCAGCCCCAGCATTTT.